Listed below are T cell receptor beta chains from one sample, sequenced in a study of cytomegalovirus exposure and HLA in healthy donors. Produced via immunoSEQ multiplex PCR; TCRdb's table is partial and in-frame only. The sample shows 200,000 to 250,000 clones, 85% to 90% of them seen only once. The source material was PBMCs. These receptors were obtained from a human donor in good health. Both conserved end residues are part of each CDR3. D genes are given only for firm matches. Only part of the rows carry a size: once, few, many, or a class if the clone is expanded.

j_gene	len	d_gene	v_gene	abundance	CDR3aa	CDR3nt
TRBJ1-1	13	.	TRBV10-3	few	CAIRTGQNTEAFF	TGTGCCATCAGGACCGGACAGAACACTGAAGCTTTCTTT
TRBJ2-5	16	TRBD2	TRBV5-1	.	CASSLEASGSGETQYF	TGCGCCAGCAGCTTGGAGGCTAGCGGGAGCGGAGAGACCCAGTACTTC
TRBJ2-2	14	.	TRBV28	.	CASLGSMNTGELFF	TGTGCCAGCCTCGGGTCCATGAACACCGGGGAGCTGTTTTTT
TRBJ2-3	12	.	TRBV11-2	.	CASSRELDTQYF	TGTGCCAGCAGCCGTGAGCTAGATACGCAGTATTTT
TRBJ2-5	15	TRBD1	TRBV14	.	CASSQDWQGAKTQYF	TGTGCCAGCAGCCAAGACTGGCAGGGGGCGAAGACCCAGTACTTC
TRBJ1-2	13	.	TRBV6-1	.	CASSELSDYGYTF	TGTGCCAGCAGTGAACTTAGCGATTATGGCTACACCTTC
TRBJ2-7	14	.	TRBV27	.	CASSLLDGNYEQYF	TGTGCCAGCAGTTTACTGGACGGGAACTACGAGCAGTACTTC
TRBJ2-5	15	.	TRBV7-9	.	CASSPGQYLQETQYF	TGTGCCAGCAGCCCAGGACAGTACCTCCAAGAGACCCAGTACTTC
TRBJ2-3	15	.	TRBV19	.	CASSIRGAVTDTQYF	TGTGCCAGTAGTATTCGGGGGGCGGTAACAGATACGCAGTATTTT
TRBJ2-7	16	TRBD2	TRBV5-4	few	CASSLPLAGGPHEQYF	TGTGCCAGCAGCTTGCCGCTAGCGGGAGGGCCCCACGAGCAGTACTTC
TRBJ1-5	14	.	TRBV27	.	CASSLWRGNQPQHF	TGTGCCAGCAGTTTATGGAGGGGCAATCAGCCCCAGCATTTT
TRBJ1-5	16	TRBD1	TRBV7-6	.	CASSLGTGGARQPQHF	TGTGCCAGCAGCTTAGGAACAGGGGGCGCTAGGCAGCCCCAGCATTTT
TRBJ2-3	15	.	TRBV7-2	.	CASSLAYQNPDTQYF	TGTGCCAGCAGCTTAGCGTACCAGAACCCAGATACGCAGTATTTT
TRBJ2-7	15	TRBD2	TRBV6-1	.	CASSRGTVGGDEQYF	TGTGCCAGCAGCCGGGGGACTGTGGGAGGGGACGAGCAGTACTTC
TRBJ2-7	14	TRBD1	TRBV29-1	.	CSVVQGTGGYEQYF	TGCAGCGTTGTTCAAGGGACAGGGGGCTACGAGCAGTACTTC
TRBJ2-5	24	.	TRBV4-2	.	CASSQGGATARDIQKGSHGETQYF	TGTGCCAGCAGCCAGGGGGGAGCCACGGCGAGAGACATTCAAAAAGGGAGCCACGGCGAGACCCAGTACTTC
TRBJ1-2	14	TRBD1	TRBV6-1	.	CASSGTGENYGYTF	TGTGCCAGCAGTGGGACAGGGGAGAACTATGGCTACACCTTC
TRBJ2-3	15	TRBD2	TRBV29-1	.	CSVEDGRETTDTQYF	TGCAGCGTTGAAGATGGGCGGGAGACCACAGATACGCAGTATTTT
TRBJ1-5	17	TRBD1	TRBV19	.	CASSRGGDRGLEQPQHF	TGTGCCAGTAGTCGGGGCGGAGACAGGGGCCTGGAACAGCCCCAGCATTTT
TRBJ2-2	14	.	TRBV19	.	CASSPSGVAGELFF	TGTGCCAGTAGTCCGTCAGGGGTTGCCGGGGAGCTGTTTTTT
TRBJ1-4	11	.	TRBV28	.	CASSFSEKLFF	TGTGCCAGCAGTTTCTCTGAAAAACTGTTTTTT
TRBJ2-7	15	TRBD2	TRBV18	few	CASSPPSGTSYEQYF	TGTGCCAGCTCACCACCGAGCGGGACTTCCTACGAGCAGTACTTC
TRBJ2-7	16	.	TRBV4-1	few	CASSQGLLGSSYEQYF	TGCGCCAGCAGCCAAGGTTTACTAGGGAGCTCCTACGAGCAGTACTTC
TRBJ2-7	15	TRBD1	TRBV28	.	CASSPSPGQLYEQYF	TGTGCCAGCAGTCCAAGCCCGGGACAGCTCTACGAGCAGTACTTC
TRBJ1-5	15	TRBD1	TRBV6-5	.	CASKKTGGGRQPQHF	TGTGCCAGCAAAAAGACAGGGGGTGGGCGGCAGCCCCAGCATTTT
TRBJ1-5	13	.	TRBV7-9	.	CASSLAGSQPQHF	TGTGCCAGCAGCTTAGCGGGGAGTCAGCCCCAGCATTTT